Listed here is a single T cell receptor (beta chain). The entry originates in a study of blood T cell repertoires in COVID-19. Study information: The United States, Italy and Spain supplied acute and convalescent COVID-19 samples. PBMCs, B-cell-depleted T cells, or T cells were the source of the cDNA or gDNA that made up the material.

Study processing details: Estimation of nucleated cell counts relied on the amplification of reference gene primers. This table comes from immunoSEQ multiplex PCR, and its TCRdb copy is limited to in-frame clones, with some not included. V and J calls and clone size are those listed in that table; D and trimming were worked out from the DNA. Here the sample spans a few hundred thousand clones, just under 90% being singletons. CDR1 is MNHNY, CDR2 SVGAGI, per germline (reference sequence). Between the trimmed V and J ends, which lost 6 bases and 5 bases, there was a span of 16 bases. CDR3 length equals 14 residues. Seattle enrolled patients during active infection and tracked them longitudinally.

This TCR came from a woman in her fifties or sixties with COVID-19, enrolled during active disease. J is TRBJ1-1 and V is TRBV6-6; a weak D match, TRBD1 (5 bases). Sequenced input: peripheral blood. CDR3 coding DNA: TGTGCCAGCAGCCCAGGGCAGAGAAGGACTGAAGCTTTCTTT. This translates into CASSPGQRRTEAFF.